This T cell receptor (beta chain) stems from a study of T cells after yellow fever vaccination. Overall study results and limits: Secondary responses were weaker yet peaked faster, day 5 versus 15.

Trimming left V 1 base short and J 4 bases short, with 14 bases between. The CDR3 totals 17 residues. This clonotype turned up a few times. The antigen is not known. TCRdb reanalysed the 5' RACE reads using MiXCR and keeps one entry per CDR3 protein. The table lists hundreds of thousands of distinct CDR3 sequences, about 12% of them singletons. The sample here was CD4+ T cells sorted from PBMCs, taken 15 days after the yellow fever booster vaccination. The chain joins TRBV12-3 or TRBV12-4 to TRBJ2-6; D not certain. The receptor was isolated from a man younger than 35 who received the YFV17D yellow fever vaccine. The CDR3 here is CASSLVHMAAGANVLTF. CDR3 coding DNA: TGTGCCAGCAGTTTAGTTCACATGGCAGCGGGGGCCAACGTCCTGACTTTC.